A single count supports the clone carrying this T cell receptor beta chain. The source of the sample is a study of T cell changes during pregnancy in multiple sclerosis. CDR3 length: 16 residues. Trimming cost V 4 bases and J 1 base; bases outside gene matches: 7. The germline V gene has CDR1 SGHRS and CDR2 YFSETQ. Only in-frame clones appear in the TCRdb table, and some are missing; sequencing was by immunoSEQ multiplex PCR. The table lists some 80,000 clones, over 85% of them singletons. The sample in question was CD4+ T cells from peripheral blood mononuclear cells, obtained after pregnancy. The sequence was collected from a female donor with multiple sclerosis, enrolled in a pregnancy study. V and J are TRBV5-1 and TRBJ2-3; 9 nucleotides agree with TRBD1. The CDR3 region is CASSVDRGMGTDTQYF. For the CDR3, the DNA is TGCGCCAGCAGCGTGGACAGGGGCATGGGCACAGATACGCAGTATTTT.